The rows below give T cell receptor beta chains drawn from one sample of a study of blood T cell repertoires in COVID-19. Assay used: immunoSEQ multiplex PCR; TCRdb lists only in-frame clones, some missing. The sample yields under 350,000 clones, approximately 86% seen once. The specimen was PBMCs or T cells enriched from blood (not recorded which). The receptors were gathered from a woman aged 40-49 years with acute COVID-19. The CDR3 runs from the conserved cysteine through the conserved F or W. The order of the fields is V gene, clone size, J gene, D gene, CDR3 DNA, CDR3 protein. The D gene is left open where the match is weak. Some rows have no size entry. The others give once, few or many, or a class for an expanded clone.

TRBV11-2,.,TRBJ2-1,TRBD2,TGTGCCAGCAGCTTAGAGCGGGGGGCCTACAATGAGCAGTTCTTC,CASSLERGAYNEQFF
TRBV2,.,TRBJ2-2,.,TGTGCCAGCAGTGTCATGTCCGCCGGGAACACCGGGGAGCTGTTTTTT,CASSVMSAGNTGELFF
TRBV5-8,.,TRBJ1-1,.,TGTGCCAGCCGAACAGGGTTGAACACTGAAGCTTTCTTT,CASRTGLNTEAFF
TRBV11-2,.,TRBJ2-7,.,TGTGCCAGCAGCTTAGTACGGGGGTTGGGCGAGCAGTACTTC,CASSLVRGLGEQYF
TRBV27,.,TRBJ1-6,.,TGTGCCAGCAGTTTAGAAGGAGGGGTGGGATCACCCCTCCACTTT,CASSLEGGVGSPLHF
TRBV29-1,.,TRBJ1-4,TRBD1,TGCAGCGTTGAATGGTCGGGACAGGGTGATGAAAAACTGTTTTTT,CSVEWSGQGDEKLFF
TRBV18,once,TRBJ1-4,.,TGTGCCAGCTCACTAGCGGGGGGCACCGAAAAACTGTTTTTT,CASSLAGGTEKLFF
TRBV11-3,.,TRBJ2-1,.,TGTGCCAGCAGCTTACAGTACTACAATGAGCAGTTCTTC,CASSLQYYNEQFF
TRBV27,few,TRBJ1-5,.,TGTGCCAGCAGTACCACAGGGATACAGCCCCAGCATTTT,CASSTTGIQPQHF
TRBV6-2/TRBV6-3,once,TRBJ2-1,TRBD2,TGTGCCAGCAGTTACTCTATTGCGGGAGGCTCCTACAATGAGCAGTTCTTC,CASSYSIAGGSYNEQFF
TRBV5-1,.,TRBJ2-2,.,TGCGCCAGCAGGGTAGACTTCTCCTCCGCGAACACCGGGGAGCTGTTTTTT,CASRVDFSSANTGELFF
TRBV4-2,.,TRBJ2-7,TRBD1,TGTGCCAGCAGCCAAGCCGACACGACAGGGATTATCTACGAGCAGTACTTC,CASSQADTTGIIYEQYF
TRBV3-1/TRBV3-2,.,TRBJ1-5,TRBD1,TGTGCCAGCAGCCAGACAGCCGGACAGGGGAGGTTGGCCCAGCATTTT,CASSQTAGQGRLAQHF
TRBV7-2,.,TRBJ2-3,TRBD1,TGTGCCAGCAGCTTAGTGCGGACAGGGGGCACAGATACGCAGTATTTT,CASSLVRTGGTDTQYF
TRBV19,.,TRBJ1-5,TRBD1,TGTGCCAGTAGTATTCGGTCCAGGGGGAGCAATCAGCCCCAGCATTTT,CASSIRSRGSNQPQHF
TRBV12-5,few,TRBJ1-5,.,TGTGCTAGTGGGCTCGACCGGGAATTTCATAATCAGCCCCAGCATTTT,CASGLDREFHNQPQHF
TRBV28,once,TRBJ2-1,.,TGTGCCAGCAGTTTTAGGGGATTGGGGGCGCCACGGGATGAGCAGTTCTTC,CASSFRGLGAPRDEQFF
TRBV7-2,once,TRBJ2-7,TRBD2,TGTGCCAGCAGCTTGACTGGGACTAGCGGGAGCTACGAGCAGTACTTC,CASSLTGTSGSYEQYF
TRBV11-3,.,TRBJ2-2,TRBD2,TGTGCCAGCAGCCCTGGACTAGCGTCCGGGGAGCTGTTTTTT,CASSPGLASGELFF
TRBV27,once,TRBJ1-5,.,TGTGCCAGCAGTCCTTACATACAGACAGGTTATAGCAATCAGCCCCAGCATTTT,CASSPYIQTGYSNQPQHF
TRBV19,.,TRBJ2-5,TRBD2,TGTGCCAGTAGTAAGACTAGCGGAGAGGCTGAGACCCAGTACTTC,CASSKTSGEAETQYF
TRBV11-3,once,TRBJ1-2,.,TGTGCCAGCAGCTTAGCCGGCTATGGCTACACCTTC,CASSLAGYGYTF
TRBV7-2,.,TRBJ2-7,TRBD2,TGTGCCAGCAGCTTAGTAGGGACTAGCGGGAGGGCCGGGAACTACGAGCAGTACTTC,CASSLVGTSGRAGNYEQYF